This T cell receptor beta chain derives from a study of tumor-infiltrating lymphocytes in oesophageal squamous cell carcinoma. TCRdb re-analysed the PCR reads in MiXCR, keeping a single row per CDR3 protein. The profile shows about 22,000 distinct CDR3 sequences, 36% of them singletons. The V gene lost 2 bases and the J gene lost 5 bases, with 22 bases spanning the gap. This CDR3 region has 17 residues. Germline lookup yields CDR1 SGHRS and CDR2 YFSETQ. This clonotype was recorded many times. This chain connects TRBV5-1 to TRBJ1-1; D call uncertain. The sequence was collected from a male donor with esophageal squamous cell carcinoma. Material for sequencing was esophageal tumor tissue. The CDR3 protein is CASSFRSPRGIGTEAFF. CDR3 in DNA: TGCGCCAGCAGCTTTAGGAGCCCTCGAGGCATTGGGACTGAAGCTTTCTTT.